This T cell receptor beta chain originates from a study of blood T cell repertoires in COVID-19. CDR3 size: 18 residues. V was clipped by 0 bases and J by 12 bases, with 27 bases between them. Germline V lookup: CDR1 MGHRA, CDR2 YSYEKL. The assay was immunoSEQ multiplex PCR, and TCRdb's table has in-frame clones only and misses some. The sample records approximately 130,000 clones, 80% being singletons. This TCR was recovered from a human donor in a cohort sampled during active COVID-19. The chain employs TRBV4-1 and TRBJ2-1; maybe TRBD2 (5 bases). Material: peripheral blood. In nucleotides, the CDR3 is TGCGCCAGCAGCCAAGAGCTGCAAGGGAGTGGGTTGTCGATAGGGCAGTTCTTC. Translation gives CASSQELQGSGLSIGQFF.